This note documents a single T cell receptor (beta chain) sequence. The data originate from a study of blood T cell repertoires in COVID-19. Study in general: PBMCs, B-cell-depleted T cells, or T cells were the source of the cDNA or gDNA that made up the material.

In germline, CDR1 is KGHDR, CDR2 SFDVKD. This CDR3 region has 17 residues. The J segment lost 3 bases and the V segment lost 4 bases, leaving 11 bases of the junction unmatched. The assay was immunoSEQ multiplex PCR, and TCRdb's table has in-frame clones only and misses some. The data show 250,000 to 350,000 clones, with about 90% seen just once and under 5.5% held by the top ten. Sequencing used PBMCs or T cells enriched from blood (not recorded which). The gene calls are TRBV24-1 and TRBJ1-3; TRBD1 matches at 7 bases. This receptor was taken from a woman in her twenties or thirties who had recovered from COVID-19. The CDR3 DNA follows: TGTGCCACCAGTGACTACCAGTCCCGGGACAGTGGAAACACCATATATTTT. It encodes CATSDYQSRDSGNTIYF.